The 10 T cell receptor beta chains reported below all come from one sample, sequenced in a study of T cells after yellow fever vaccination. Each CDR3 protein gets one entry after TCRdb re-called the 5' RACE reads with MiXCR. The sample lists under 550,000 distinct CDR3 sequences; 20% to 25% were seen once. Sequencing used PBMCs, obtained around 3 weeks after the first yellow fever vaccination. Receptors were obtained from a man between 18 and 29 years old who received the YFV17D yellow fever vaccine.

The chain is built from TRBV20-1 and TRBJ2-1; D uncertain. CDR1 DFQATT and CDR2 SNEGSKA come from the germline V gene (reference sequence). CDR3 length equals 12 residues. Trimming removed 5 bases at V and 10 bases at J, with 15 bases between. CDR3 region: CSARRVFNEQFF. DNA of the CDR3: TGCAGTGCTCGTAGGGTATTTAACGAGCAGTTCTTC.

By share, this clonotype counts as large. This chain links TRBV15 with TRBJ2-2; TRBD2 matches 8 bases. Per the germline V gene, CDR1 is LNHNV and CDR2 is YYDKDF (reference sequence). The CDR3 runs 15 residues. Trimming cost V 0 bases and J 6 bases; bases outside gene matches: 3. The CDR3 sequence: CATSRDTGGPGELFF. The CDR3 nucleotides read TGTGCCACCAGCAGAGATACGGGGGGGCCCGGGGAGCTGTTTTTT. The variable domain in full, with the rest retrieved from reference TRBV15 and TRBJ2-2, is DAMVIQNPRYQVTQFGKPVTLSCSQTLNHNVMYWYQQKSSQAPKLLFHYYDKDFNNEADTPDNFQSRRPNTSFCFLDIRSPGLGDTAMYLCATSRDTGGPGELFFGEGSRLTVL.

The chain combines TRBV20-1 with TRBJ2-7; 9 bases match TRBD1. The germline V gene encodes CDR1 DFQATT and CDR2 SNEGSKA (reference sequence). The CDR3 consists of 14 residues. The ends lost 3 bases at V and 3 bases at J; junction bases unmatched: 6. CDR3 nucleotides: TGCAGTGCTAGTCCTCTGGGACAGGGCTACGAGCAGTACTTC. It yields the protein CSASPLGQGYEQYF.

This CDR3 is CASYEGRSTDTQYF. CDR3 bases: TGTGCCAGCTACGAGGGCCGGAGCACAGATACGCAGTATTTT. The genes are TRBV5-8 and TRBJ2-3, with D perhaps matching TRBD2 (5 bases). The V end was cut by 7 bases, the J end by 0 bases, with 12 bases between. The length of the CDR3 is 14 residues. Looked up from germline, CDR1 is SGHTS and CDR2 is YDEGEE.

The V gene is TRBV12-3 or TRBV12-4, the J gene TRBJ1-1; D is unresolved. Trimming shortened V by 6 bases and J by 10 bases, and 12 bases separated the two germline ends. The CDR3 has 11 residues. The CDR3 spells CASRLDKGAFF. In DNA form, the CDR3 reads TGTGCCAGCAGACTTGACAAGGGAGCTTTCTTT.

This clonotype appeared a few times. V usage is TRBV5-1 and J usage is TRBJ1-2, with 8 nucleotides matching TRBD1. CDR1 and CDR2 (germline): SGHRS, YFSETQ. With V trimmed by 0 bases and J by 8 bases, 3 bases remained unmatched. The CDR3 is 13 residues long. The CDR3: CASSLVQGGGYTF. The CDR3, as DNA: TGCGCCAGCAGCTTGGTACAGGGGGGCGGCTACACCTTC.

The rearrangement joins TRBV6-5 to TRBJ1-1, with D uncertain. This CDR3 region has 13 residues. The germline CDR1 and CDR2 sequences are MNHEY and SVGAGI. The V and J ends lost 5 bases and 3 bases respectively, with 10 bases between them. CDR3: CASSPSWDTEAFF. The CDR3 DNA reads as TGTGCCAGCAGTCCGTCCTGGGACACTGAAGCTTTCTTT.

This clonotype was seen more than once but under ten times. This rearrangement joins TRBV19 to TRBJ1-1; 7 nucleotides align to TRBD1. The germline V gene has CDR1 LNHDA and CDR2 SQIVND (reference sequence). This CDR3 comprises 16 residues. Trimming cost V 3 bases and J 1 base; bases outside gene matches: 8. CDR3 nucleotides: TGTGCCAGTAGTATGTCGACAGGGTCCTCGAACACTGAAGCTTTCTTT. Residues: CASSMSTGSSNTEAFF.

This clonotype was seen repeatedly, ten times or more. The rearrangement joins TRBV20-1 to TRBJ2-3; either TRBD1 or TRBD2 may fit D (7 bases each). CDR3 length equals 12 residues. Germline CDR1 is DFQATT and CDR2 is SNEGSKA (reference sequence). The V and J ends lost 8 bases and 3 bases respectively, with 12 bases between them. CDR3 in amino acids: CSTQGGTDTQYF. CDR3 in DNA: TGCAGTACCCAGGGGGGGACAGATACGCAGTATTTT.

The chain links TRBV6-5 to TRBJ2-3; no firm D call. The CDR3 runs 12 residues. Germline CDR1 and CDR2: MNHEY and SVGAGI. V shed 6 bases and J shed 0 bases, with 4 bases lying between them. CDR3 bases: TGTGCCAGCAGGGACAGCACAGATACGCAGTATTTT. Translated, it gives CASRDSTDTQYF.